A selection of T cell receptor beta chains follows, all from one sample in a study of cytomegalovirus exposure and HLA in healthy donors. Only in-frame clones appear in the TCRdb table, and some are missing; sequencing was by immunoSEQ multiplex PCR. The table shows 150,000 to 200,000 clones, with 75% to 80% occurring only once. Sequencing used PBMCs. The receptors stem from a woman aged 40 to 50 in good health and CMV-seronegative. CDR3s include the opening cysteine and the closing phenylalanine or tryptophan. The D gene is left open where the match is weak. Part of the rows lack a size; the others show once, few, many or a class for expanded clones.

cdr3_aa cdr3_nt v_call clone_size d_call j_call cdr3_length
CASSIGGTAGRLQETQYF TGTGCCAGTAGTATAGGGGGGACTGCAGGAAGGTTACAAGAGACCCAGTACTTC TRBV19 NA NA TRBJ2-5 18
CASSAYPGLAGAQGGELFF TGTGCCAGCAGCGCATACCCGGGACTAGCGGGGGCACAGGGCGGGGAGCTGTTTTTT TRBV9 NA TRBD2 TRBJ2-2 19
CASSRGGGPYEQYF TGTGCCAGCTCACGGGGCGGGGGGCCCTACGAGCAGTACTTC TRBV18 NA TRBD2 TRBJ2-7 14
CASSLKGANTDTQYF TGTGCCAGCAGCTTAAAGGGAGCTAACACAGATACGCAGTATTTT TRBV11-2 NA NA TRBJ2-3 15
CASSDTGANYGYTF TGTGCCAGCAGTGACACAGGGGCTAACTATGGCTACACCTTC TRBV28 NA TRBD1 TRBJ1-2 14
CASSSSKAMNTEAFF TGCGCCAGCAGCTCGAGTAAAGCCATGAACACTGAAGCTTTCTTT TRBV5-1 once NA TRBJ1-1 15
CASSPHRGLGKNIQYF TGCGCCAGCAGCCCTCACAGGGGCCTGGGCAAAAACATTCAGTACTTC TRBV4-1 NA TRBD1 TRBJ2-4 16
CASSFGAIKNIQYF TGCGCCAGCAGCTTCGGAGCGATCAAAAACATTCAGTACTTC TRBV5-1 few NA TRBJ2-4 14
CASRRDREYTGELFF TGCGCCAGCAGGCGGGACAGGGAATACACCGGGGAGCTGTTTTTT TRBV5-1 NA TRBD1 TRBJ2-2 15
CASSSWGANQPQHF TGTGCCAGCAGCTCCTGGGGAGCCAATCAGCCCCAGCATTTT TRBV7-9 few NA TRBJ1-5 14
CASSLESNSPLHF TGTGCCAGCAGCTTAGAGAGCAATTCACCCCTCCACTTT TRBV7-9 few NA TRBJ1-6 13
CASTTGGISEAFF TGTGCCAGCACCACGGGAGGGATATCTGAAGCTTTCTTT TRBV28 NA NA TRBJ1-1 13
CASGLDRTGATYEQYF TGTGCTAGTGGTTTGGACCGGACAGGGGCCACCTACGAGCAGTACTTC TRBV12-5 once TRBD1 TRBJ2-7 16
CASSIDISGGKNEQFF TGTGCCAGTAGTATAGATATATCGGGGGGCAAGAATGAGCAGTTCTTC TRBV19 NA NA TRBJ2-1 16
CASSIGGQGFWSNQPQHF TGTGCCAGTAGTATAGGGGGACAGGGGTTTTGGAGCAATCAGCCCCAGCATTTT TRBV19 few TRBD1 TRBJ1-5 18
CASSRGQASSYEQYF TGTGCCAGCAGTAGGGGACAGGCGAGCTCCTACGAGCAGTACTTC TRBV6-6 NA TRBD1 TRBJ2-7 15
CASSLRTPENSPLHF TGTGCCAGCAGTTTACGTACCCCCGAGAATTCACCCCTCCACTTT TRBV27 NA NA TRBJ1-6 15
CASSRGGTGEETQYF TGCGCCAGCAGCCGCGGGGGGACAGGGGAAGAGACCCAGTACTTC TRBV5-1 NA TRBD1 TRBJ2-5 15
CASSREGNTDTQYF TGTGCCAGCTCCCGGGAAGGTAACACAGATACGCAGTATTTT TRBV18 NA NA TRBJ2-3 14
CASSLTDTQYF TGTGCCAGTAGTCTCACAGATACGCAGTATTTT TRBV19 NA NA TRBJ2-3 11
CASSPEDSLTEAFF TGTGCCAGTAGTCCGGAGGACAGTTTGACTGAAGCTTTCTTT TRBV19 NA NA TRBJ1-1 14
CATRIEGTGYTF TGTGCCACCCGTATAGAGGGTACGGGCTACACCTTC TRBV5-4 few NA TRBJ1-2 12
CATSKNRNEQFF TGTGCCACCAGCAAAAACCGGAATGAGCAGTTCTTC TRBV15 NA NA TRBJ2-1 12
CASSVRVLNTEAFF TGTGCCAGCAGTGTCAGGGTATTGAACACTGAAGCTTTCTTT TRBV6-1 NA NA TRBJ1-1 14
CASSLEEAGGSRTEAFF TGCGCCAGCAGCTTGGAAGAGGCAGGGGGTTCGCGGACTGAAGCTTTCTTT TRBV5-1 few TRBD1 TRBJ1-1 17
CASSKVTVRDRGSYEQYF TGTGCCAGCAGCAAAGTGACCGTGCGGGACAGGGGTTCCTACGAGCAGTACTTC TRBV21-1 NA NA TRBJ2-7 18
CASSRIGVGDQPQHF TGTGCCAGCAGCCGGATCGGGGTTGGCGATCAGCCCCAGCATTTT TRBV7-8 once NA TRBJ1-5 15
CASSEALASGAQRDTQYF TGTGCCAGCAGTGAAGCGCTGGCTAGCGGGGCCCAACGGGATACGCAGTATTTT TRBV6-1 NA TRBD2 TRBJ2-3 18
CASSSRTSRGYGYTF TGTGCCAGCAGCTCCAGGACATCAAGGGGATATGGCTACACCTTC TRBV11-1 few NA TRBJ1-2 15
CASSKSAGTATYEQYF TGTGCCAGCAGCAAATCAGCCGGGACAGCTACCTACGAGCAGTACTTC TRBV2 once TRBD1 TRBJ2-7 16
CASSYRQGGTDTQYF TGTGCCAGCAGTTATCGACAGGGTGGCACAGATACGCAGTATTTT TRBV6-5 NA TRBD1 TRBJ2-3 15
CASSYSPGDSGNTQYF TGTGCCAGCAGCTACTCCCCCGGCGACTCGGGTAATACGCAGTATTTT TRBV4-2 NA NA TRBJ2-3 16
CASSVKYNEQFF TGTGCCAGCAGTGTTAAATACAATGAGCAGTTCTTC TRBV2 NA NA TRBJ2-1 12